This entry lists 16 T cell receptor beta chains sequenced from one sample in a study of early T cells in non-severe SARS-CoV-2 infection. TCRdb fed the 5' RACE reads into MiXCR, producing one record per CDR3 protein. The repertoire includes 50,000 to 60,000 distinct CDR3 sequences, 6.5% to 7.5% of them detected once, and around 5% sits in the top ten. The material was whole blood, obtained at baseline. The receptors here all came from an adult who was a healthcare worker with PCR-confirmed SARS-CoV-2 infection or an uninfected control (not recorded which).

This clonotype has a count of ten or more. V and J are TRBV19 and TRBJ1-5; maybe TRBD1 (5 bases). CDR3 length: 15 residues. CDR1 is LNHDA, CDR2 SQIVND, per germline (reference sequence). V was cut by 5 bases and J by 6 bases, with 17 bases left in between. This chain's CDR3 is CASSGPDRPSQPQHF. In DNA form, the CDR3 reads TGTGCCAGTAGTGGCCCCGACAGACCCAGTCAGCCCCAGCATTTT.

Comment on this clonotype: A much larger clonotype is one base distant, so this may be a read error. The J gene is TRBJ2-2, the V gene TRBV24-1; 8 bases are shared with TRBD1. CDR3 length: 16 residues. Germline V gene data show CDR1 as KGHDR and CDR2 as SFDVKD. With 3 bases clipped from V and 3 bases from J, the junction kept 5 bases outside the gene matches. For the CDR3, the DNA is TGTGCCACCAGTGATCTCGGGACAGGCGACACCGGGGAGCTGTTTTTT. This encodes CATSDLGTGDTGELFF.

V usage is TRBV6-2 or TRBV6-3 and J usage is TRBJ2-7; no reliable D call. The CDR3 is 14 residues long. V lost 5 bases and J lost 0, with 11 bases in between. Per germline, CDR1 MNHEY and CDR2 SVGEGT. CDR3 residues: CASSPPRSSYEQYF. The CDR3 coding sequence is TGTGCCAGCAGTCCCCCGCGGAGCTCCTACGAGCAGTACTTC.

V is TRBV29-1 and J is TRBJ2-3; D perhaps matches TRBD2 (5 bases). This CDR3 spans 14 amino acids. Germline V gene lookup returns CDR1 SQVTM and CDR2 ANQGSEA. V gave up 6 bases and J gave up 5 bases, with 18 bases separating them. In DNA form, the CDR3 reads TGCAGCGTCGCCGCCGAGGGAGTGGGAGATACGCAGTATTTT. Amino acid sequence: CSVAAEGVGDTQYF.

This clonotype was counted between two and nine times. The chain couples TRBV7-9 to TRBJ1-2, with D perhaps TRBD1 (5 bases). CDR1 is SEHNR, CDR2 FQNEAQ, per germline (reference sequence). The CDR3 spans 15 residues. V lost 1 base, J lost 4 bases, and 13 bases lay in between. The CDR3 protein is CASSLVYGDGYGYTF. The DNA for the CDR3 is TGTGCCAGCAGCTTAGTTTATGGGGACGGCTATGGCTACACCTTC.

Many counts were recorded for this clonotype. CDR3 loop: CASSLIGTGWEQYF. DNA for the CDR3: TGTGCCAGCAGCTTAATCGGGACAGGGTGGGAGCAGTACTTC. V and J are TRBV7-2 and TRBJ2-7; 9 positions agree with TRBD1. Trimming took 2 bases from V and 7 from J; bases not matched to a gene: 6. From germline, CDR1 is SGHTA and CDR2 FQGNSA. The CDR3 covers 14 residues.

This chain connects TRBV2 to TRBJ2-5; 10 bases agree with TRBD1. The CDR3 spans 15 residues. Germline V gene lookup returns CDR1 SNHLY and CDR2 FYNNEI. Trimming took 0 bases from V and 4 from J; bases not matched to a gene: 2. The DNA for the CDR3 is TGTGCCAGCAGTGAAGCGCGGACAGGGGGAGAGACCCAGTACTTC. Residues: CASSEARTGGETQYF.

This clonotype was picked up a small number of times. V usage is TRBV12-3 or TRBV12-4 and J usage is TRBJ2-3; tentatively, D is TRBD1 (5 bases). V dropped 2 bases and J dropped 8 bases, with 5 bases sitting between them. The CDR3 covers 11 residues. Here the CDR3 DNA reads TGTGCCAGCAGTTTAAGGGGTACGCAGTATTTT. This translates into CASSLRGTQYF.

This rearrangement joins TRBV6-5 to TRBJ2-7; D gene uncertain. From germline, CDR1 is MNHEY and CDR2 SVGAGI. The CDR3 extends over 14 amino acids. The V end lost 10 bases, the J end lost 2 bases, and 18 bases lay between the germline ends. The CDR3 bases are TGTGCCACCGCGGCGCTCACTTCGACCTACGAGCAGTACTTC. It encodes CATAALTSTYEQYF.

This clonotype was observed many times. This chain joins TRBV12-3 or TRBV12-4 and TRBJ2-5, with D perhaps matching TRBD1 (6 bases). The V end lost 1 base, the J end lost 5 bases, and 11 bases lay between the germline ends. The CDR3 loop spans 14 amino acids. The CDR3: CASSLVGASETQYF. The DNA of the CDR3 is TGTGCCAGCAGTTTAGTGGGGGCGTCGGAGACCCAGTACTTC.

V and J are TRBV6-2 or TRBV6-3 and TRBJ2-2; D is tentatively TRBD1 or TRBD2 (5 bases each). The CDR3 has 13 amino acids. V lost 7 bases to trimming and J lost 7 bases, with 13 bases between them. Germline V gene data show CDR1 as MNHEY and CDR2 as SVGEGT. The CDR3 DNA reads TGTGCCAGCAATTCCCAGGGAGTCGGGGAGCTGTTTTTT. As protein: CASNSQGVGELFF.

This clonotype was counted ten times or more. V is TRBV29-1 and J is TRBJ1-2; D is possibly TRBD1 (6 bases). The V gene's germline CDR1 is SQVTM and CDR2 ANQGSEA. V gave up 5 bases and J gave up 4 bases, with 17 bases separating them. The length of the CDR3 is 14 residues. CDR3 bases: TGCAGCGTTCCTTTGCCAGGGGCTCCCTATGGCTACACCTTC. Its translation is CSVPLPGAPYGYTF.

This clonotype has ten or more counts. This chain joins TRBV29-1 and TRBJ2-5; D gene unclear. Germline V gene data show CDR1 as SQVTM and CDR2 as ANQGSEA. The CDR3 length is 12 residues. V lost 7 bases, J lost 4 bases, and 13 bases lay in between. The DNA for the CDR3 is TGCAGCGCCTACAAGCTTGGAGAGACCCAGTACTTC. Amino acids: CSAYKLGETQYF.

This clonotype was found many times. The V and J genes are TRBV6-1 and TRBJ2-7, with TRBD2 as a possible D gene (6 bases). This CDR3 is 16 amino acids long. Germline values: CDR1 MNHNS, CDR2 SASEGT. The ends were cut back, 1 base at V and 5 bases at J, with 18 bases in the middle. The CDR3 DNA sequence: TGTGCCAGCAGTGAAGGGGGCTCAGGGAGGTCGCACGAGCAGTACTTC. As protein: CASSEGGSGRSHEQYF.

The chain employs TRBV20-1 and TRBJ2-7, with 9 bases identical to TRBD1. Germline loops: CDR1 DFQATT, CDR2 SNEGSKA (reference sequence). This CDR3 region has 14 residues. After removal of 5 bases from V and 3 bases from J, the junction contained 8 bases not matched to a gene. CDR3 protein: CSAPGQGTNYEQYF. CDR3 nucleotide sequence: TGCAGTGCTCCCGGACAGGGGACGAACTACGAGCAGTACTTC.

This clonotype was seen repeatedly, ten times or more. The chain combines TRBV7-2 with TRBJ2-5, with 11 bases fitting TRBD2. Germline V gene sequence: CDR1 SGHTA, CDR2 FQGNSA. The CDR3 is 16 amino acids. The J segment lost 3 bases and the V segment lost 5 bases, leaving 8 bases of the junction unmatched. Here the CDR3 DNA reads TGTGCCAGCAGCCCCGTAGCGGGGGGGACCGAAGAGACCCAGTACTTC. Amino acids: CASSPVAGGTEETQYF.